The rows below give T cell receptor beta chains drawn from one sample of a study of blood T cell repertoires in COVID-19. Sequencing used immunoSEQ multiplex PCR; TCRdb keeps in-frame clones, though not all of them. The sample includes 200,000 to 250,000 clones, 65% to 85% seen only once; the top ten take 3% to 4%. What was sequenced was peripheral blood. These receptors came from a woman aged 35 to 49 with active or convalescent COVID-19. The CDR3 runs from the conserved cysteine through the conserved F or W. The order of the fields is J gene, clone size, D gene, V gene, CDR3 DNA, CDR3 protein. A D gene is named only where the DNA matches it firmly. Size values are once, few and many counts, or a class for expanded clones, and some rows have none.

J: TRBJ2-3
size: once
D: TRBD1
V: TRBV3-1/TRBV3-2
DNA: TGTGCCAGCAGTCTGAGACAGGGGGCAGGGGATACGCAGTATTTT
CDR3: CASSLRQGAGDTQYF

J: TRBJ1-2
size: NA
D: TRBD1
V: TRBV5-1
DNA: TGCGCCAGCAGCCCTAGACAGGGGTCGAACTATGGCTACACCTTC
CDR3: CASSPRQGSNYGYTF

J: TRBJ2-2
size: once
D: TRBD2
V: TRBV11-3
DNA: TGTGCCAGCAGCTCCCAGCGGGGACTCACCGGGGAGCTGTTTTTT
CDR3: CASSSQRGLTGELFF

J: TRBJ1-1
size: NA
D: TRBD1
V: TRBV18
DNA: TGTGCCAGCTCAAGGGACAGTAAGAACACTGAAGCTTTCTTT
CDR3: CASSRDSKNTEAFF

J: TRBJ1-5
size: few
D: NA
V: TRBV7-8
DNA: TGTGCCAGCAGCTTATCCGCGGGTAGCAATCAGCCCCAGCATTTT
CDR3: CASSLSAGSNQPQHF

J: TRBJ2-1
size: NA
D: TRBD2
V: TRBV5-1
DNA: TGCGCCAGCAGCTTGGCCCTAGCGGGGGGGTATGAGCAGTTCTTC
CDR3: CASSLALAGGYEQFF

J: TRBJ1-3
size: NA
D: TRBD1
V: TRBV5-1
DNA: TGCGCCAGCAGCGTAGACAGGGCTGGAAACACCATATATTTT
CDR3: CASSVDRAGNTIYF

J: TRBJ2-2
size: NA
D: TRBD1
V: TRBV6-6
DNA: TGTGCCAGCAGTGGACAGGGGTCCGGGGAGCTGTTTTTT
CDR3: CASSGQGSGELFF

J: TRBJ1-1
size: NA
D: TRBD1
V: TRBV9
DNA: TGTGCCAGCAGCCCGCGGACAGGGGTTACTGAAGCTTTCTTT
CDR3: CASSPRTGVTEAFF

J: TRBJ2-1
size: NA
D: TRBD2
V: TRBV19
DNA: TGTGCCAGTAGTACGGGACTAGCCACCTACAATGAGCAGTTCTTC
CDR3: CASSTGLATYNEQFF

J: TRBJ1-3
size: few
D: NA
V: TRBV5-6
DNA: TGTGCCAGCAGCCCCCCGGGACTCAGGGTTGGGGTCTCTGGAAACACCATATATTTT
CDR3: CASSPPGLRVGVSGNTIYF

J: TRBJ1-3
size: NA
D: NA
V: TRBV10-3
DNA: TGTGCCATCAGTGAGCCCTATGTGGGGGGAAGCTCTGGAAACACCATATATTTT
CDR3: CAISEPYVGGSSGNTIYF

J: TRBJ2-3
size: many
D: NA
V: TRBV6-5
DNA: TGTGCCAGCACCTTAGGGGAGGCAGATACGCAGTATTTT
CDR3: CASTLGEADTQYF

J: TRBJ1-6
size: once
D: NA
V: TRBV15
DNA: TGTGCCACCAGCAGCCTCTATAATTCACCCCTCCACTTT
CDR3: CATSSLYNSPLHF

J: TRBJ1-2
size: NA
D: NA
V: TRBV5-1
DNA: TGCGCCAGCAGCCTAGACGGCTGGGGCTACACCTTC
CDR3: CASSLDGWGYTF

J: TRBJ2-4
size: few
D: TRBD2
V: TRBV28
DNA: TGTGCCAGCAGCTCTACTAGCGGGGGAAACATTCAGTACTTC
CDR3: CASSSTSGGNIQYF

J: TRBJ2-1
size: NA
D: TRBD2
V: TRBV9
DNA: TGTGCCAGCAGCCCCGACGGGGGGGTCTCCTACAATGAGCAGTTCTTC
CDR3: CASSPDGGVSYNEQFF

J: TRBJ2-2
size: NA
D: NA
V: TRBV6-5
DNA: TGTGCCAGCAGTTTCGACAGTTTGAACACCGGGGAGCTGTTTTTT
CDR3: CASSFDSLNTGELFF

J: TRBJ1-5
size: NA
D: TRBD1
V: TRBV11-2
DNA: TGTGCCAGCAGCCCCGGGACAGGAGGTCAGCCCCAGCATTTT
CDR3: CASSPGTGGQPQHF

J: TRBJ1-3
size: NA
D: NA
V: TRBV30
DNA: TGTGCCTGGAACGGAGTGGGGGGTACTTCTGGAAACACCATATATTTT
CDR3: CAWNGVGGTSGNTIYF

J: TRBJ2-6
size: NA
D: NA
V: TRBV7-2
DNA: TGTGCCAGCAGCTTAGCAGGGGATGGGGCCAACGTCCTGACTTTC
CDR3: CASSLAGDGANVLTF

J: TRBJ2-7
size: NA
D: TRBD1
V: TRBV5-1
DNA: TGCGCCAGCAGCTGGTCCGACAGGGACTACGAGCAGTACTTC
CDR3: CASSWSDRDYEQYF

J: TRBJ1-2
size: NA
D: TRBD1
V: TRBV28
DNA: TGTGCCAGCAGTACGGGACAGGGGGACGGCTACACCTTC
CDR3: CASSTGQGDGYTF

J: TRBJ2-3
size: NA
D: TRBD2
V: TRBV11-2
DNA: TGTGCCAGCAGCTTGTTCACTAGCGAGACAGATACGCAGTATTTT
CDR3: CASSLFTSETDTQYF

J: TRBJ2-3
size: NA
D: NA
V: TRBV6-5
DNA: TGTGCCAGCAGTAAGCCGGGACACCTCTTAGGTACGCAGTATTTT
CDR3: CASSKPGHLLGTQYF

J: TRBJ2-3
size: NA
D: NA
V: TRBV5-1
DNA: TGCGCCAGCAGCTTGGCGGTAGACACAGATACGCAGTATTTT
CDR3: CASSLAVDTDTQYF

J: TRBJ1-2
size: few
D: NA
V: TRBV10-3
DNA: TGTGCCATCAGTGACGGCAGGGGACACGCGGGCTACACCTTC
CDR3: CAISDGRGHAGYTF

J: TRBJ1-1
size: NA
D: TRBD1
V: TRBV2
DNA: TGTGCCAGCAGTGAAGTGGCCGGGACAGGCCGGGCTTTCTTT
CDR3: CASSEVAGTGRAFF

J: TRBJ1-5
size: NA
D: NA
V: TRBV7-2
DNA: TGTGCCAGCAGCTTTCAGGGTCAGCCCCAGCATTTT
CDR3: CASSFQGQPQHF

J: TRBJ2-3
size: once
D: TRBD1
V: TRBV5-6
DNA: TGTGCCAGCAGCTGGGACAGGATCACAGATACGCAGTATTTT
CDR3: CASSWDRITDTQYF

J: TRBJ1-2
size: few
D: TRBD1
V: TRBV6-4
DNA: TGTGCCAGCAACGCCGGACAGGGGGCCGATGGCTACACCTTC
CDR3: CASNAGQGADGYTF

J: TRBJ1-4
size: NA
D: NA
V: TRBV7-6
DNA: TGTGCCAGCAGTCGGGCGGCATCTAGGGAGGAAAAACTGTTTTTT
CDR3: CASSRAASREEKLFF

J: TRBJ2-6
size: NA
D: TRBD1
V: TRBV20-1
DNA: TGCAGTGCTAGTTCGGGACAGGGAAGTGCTAGTGGGGCCAACGTCCTGACTTTC
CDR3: CSASSGQGSASGANVLTF

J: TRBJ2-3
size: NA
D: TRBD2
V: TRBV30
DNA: TGTGCCGGCCAGACTAGCGGGGGCACAGATACGCAGTATTTT
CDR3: CAGQTSGGTDTQYF

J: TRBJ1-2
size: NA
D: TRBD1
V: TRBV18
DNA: TGTGCCAGCTCACCACCGGGGACAGGGCTTCGTGGCTACACCTTC
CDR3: CASSPPGTGLRGYTF

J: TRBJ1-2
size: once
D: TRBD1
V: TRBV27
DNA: TGTGCCAGCAGTTTATCCACAGGGGTCTATGGCTACACCTTC
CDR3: CASSLSTGVYGYTF

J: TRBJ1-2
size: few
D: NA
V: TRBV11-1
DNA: TGTGCCAGCAGCCTAGTTGGGACTGGCTATGGCTACACCTTC
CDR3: CASSLVGTGYGYTF

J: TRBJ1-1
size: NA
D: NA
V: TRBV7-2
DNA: TGTGCCAGCAGCTTACCTCCCTCCTACGGCACTGAAGCTTTCTTT
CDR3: CASSLPPSYGTEAFF

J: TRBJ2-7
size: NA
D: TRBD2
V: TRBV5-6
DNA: TGTGCCAGCAGCCGAGGGACTAGCGGGGGACCATACGAGCAGTACTTC
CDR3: CASSRGTSGGPYEQYF

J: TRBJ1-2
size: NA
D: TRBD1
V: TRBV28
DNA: TGTGCCAGCAGCCCTGCAGGGGGCGCCATTGGCTACACCTTC
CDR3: CASSPAGGAIGYTF

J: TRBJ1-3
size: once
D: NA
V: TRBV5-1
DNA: TGCGCCAGCAAAAAAGAGGTCTCTGGAAACACCATATATTTT
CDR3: CASKKEVSGNTIYF

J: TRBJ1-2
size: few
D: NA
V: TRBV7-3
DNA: TGTGCCAGCAGCTTTGGGGAGGGTGGCTACACCTTC
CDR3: CASSFGEGGYTF

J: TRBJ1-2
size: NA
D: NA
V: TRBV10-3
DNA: TGTGCCATCAGTGAGTCTAATAGCCCGGACTATGGCTACACCTTC
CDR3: CAISESNSPDYGYTF

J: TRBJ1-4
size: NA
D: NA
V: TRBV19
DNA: TGTGCCAGTAGTATAAGAACGGGATCAACTAATGAAAAACTGTTTTTT
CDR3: CASSIRTGSTNEKLFF

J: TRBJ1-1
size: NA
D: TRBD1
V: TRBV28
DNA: TGTGCCAGCAGTTTCCTGCCGGGACAGGGGAACACTGAAGCTTTCTTT
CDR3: CASSFLPGQGNTEAFF

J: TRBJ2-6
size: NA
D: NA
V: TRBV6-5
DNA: TGTGCCAGCAGTCGCTCTGGGGCCAACGTCCTGACTTTC
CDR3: CASSRSGANVLTF

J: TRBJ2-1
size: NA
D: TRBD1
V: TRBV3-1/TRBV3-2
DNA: TGTGCCAGCAGCCAAAGGGGACAGGAGCAGTTCTTC
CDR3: CASSQRGQEQFF

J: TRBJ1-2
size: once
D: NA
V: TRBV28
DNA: TGTGCCGGTGGACAGAACTATGGCTACACCTTC
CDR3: CAGGQNYGYTF

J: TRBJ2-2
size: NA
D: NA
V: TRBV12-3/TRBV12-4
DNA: TGTGCCAGCAGCTTAAAATTAACCGGGGAGCTGTTTTTT
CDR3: CASSLKLTGELFF

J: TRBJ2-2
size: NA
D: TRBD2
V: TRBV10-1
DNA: TGCGCCAGCCGGGCTAGCGGGGGTTACGGGGAGCTGTTTTTT
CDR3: CASRASGGYGELFF

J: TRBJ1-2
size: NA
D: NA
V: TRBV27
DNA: TGTGCCAGCAGCTGGACAGCTAACTATGGCTACACCTTC
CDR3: CASSWTANYGYTF

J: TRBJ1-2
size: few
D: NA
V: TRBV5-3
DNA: TGTGCCAGAAGGTCCGGGGGTGAGAAGCGGGGCTACACCTTC
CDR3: CARRSGGEKRGYTF

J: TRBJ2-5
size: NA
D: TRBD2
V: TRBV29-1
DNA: TGCAGCGTTGAAGATTTCGGGGGGGGCCAGTACTTC
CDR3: CSVEDFGGGQYF

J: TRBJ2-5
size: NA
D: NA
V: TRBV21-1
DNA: TGTGCCGCGAAGCCCCAGCGATGGCAAGAGACCCAGTACTTC
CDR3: CAAKPQRWQETQYF

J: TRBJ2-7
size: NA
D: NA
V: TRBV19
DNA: TGTGCCAGTAGTACAGGGTCCTACGAGCAGTACTTC
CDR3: CASSTGSYEQYF

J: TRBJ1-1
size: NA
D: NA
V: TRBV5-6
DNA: TGTGCCAGCAGCTTCTCACACGGGATAAAGACTGAAGCTTTCTTT
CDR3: CASSFSHGIKTEAFF

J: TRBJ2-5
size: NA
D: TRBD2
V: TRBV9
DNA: TGTGCCAGCAGCGTGACTAGCGGGGGGGCCCTTGAGACCCAGTACTTC
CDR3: CASSVTSGGALETQYF

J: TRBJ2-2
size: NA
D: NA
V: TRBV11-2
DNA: TGTGCCAGCAGCTTAGAGAGGATGGGGGAGCTGTTTTTT
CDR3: CASSLERMGELFF

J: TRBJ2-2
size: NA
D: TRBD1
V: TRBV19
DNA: TGTGCCAGTATTCCGGGACAGGGCTACACCGGGGAGCTGTTTTTT
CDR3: CASIPGQGYTGELFF

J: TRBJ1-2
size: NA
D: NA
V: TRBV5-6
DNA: TGTGCCAGCAGCCCGGGTCGTGGCCAAGCTAACTATGGCTACACCTTC
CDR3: CASSPGRGQANYGYTF